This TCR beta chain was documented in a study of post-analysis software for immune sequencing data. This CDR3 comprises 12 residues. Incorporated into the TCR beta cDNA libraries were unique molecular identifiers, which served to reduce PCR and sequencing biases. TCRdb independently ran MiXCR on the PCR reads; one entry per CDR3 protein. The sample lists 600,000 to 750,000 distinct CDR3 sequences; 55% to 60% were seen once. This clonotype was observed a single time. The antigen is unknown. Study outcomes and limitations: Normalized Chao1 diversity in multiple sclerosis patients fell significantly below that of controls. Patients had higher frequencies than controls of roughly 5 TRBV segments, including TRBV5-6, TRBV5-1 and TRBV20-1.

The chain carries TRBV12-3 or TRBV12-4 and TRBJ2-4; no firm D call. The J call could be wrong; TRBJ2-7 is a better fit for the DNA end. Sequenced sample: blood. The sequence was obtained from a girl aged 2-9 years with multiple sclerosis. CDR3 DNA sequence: TGTGCCAGCAGTTTGTGGCGTAACGAGCAGTACTTC. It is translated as CASSLWRNEQYF.